This is a list of T cell receptor beta chains from one sample in a study of vaccination effects on CD4 cells after COVID-19. No antigen has been assigned to these receptors. The protocol was immunoSEQ multiplex PCR, while the TCRdb copy is restricted to in-frame clones and leaves out a portion. The data show 50,000 to 80,000 clones, approximately 80% seen once. This material consisted of CD4+ T cells from PBMCs cultured without peptide, taken after COVID-19 vaccination. The receptors originated from a human donor who received a COVID-19 vaccine. CDR3s include the opening cysteine and the closing phenylalanine or tryptophan. Fields, in order: V gene, J gene, D gene, clone size, CDR3 DNA, CDR3 protein. D genes are given only for firm matches. A clone size is listed for some rows: how often the clone was seen (once, few, many), or a class if it is expanded.

TRBV6-5	TRBJ2-3	-	-	TGTGCCAGCAGTTCGGACTCTAATACGCAGTATTTT	CASSSDSNTQYF
TRBV7-7	TRBJ2-5	TRBD1	-	TGTGCCAGCACCCGCGGGACAGGAGAGACCCAGTACTTC	CASTRGTGETQYF
TRBV12-3/TRBV12-4	TRBJ1-1	TRBD1	few	TGTGCCAGCAAAAACAGGGGGCTTGGTGAAGCTTTCTTT	CASKNRGLGEAFF
TRBV5-1	TRBJ1-1	TRBD1	-	TGCGCCAGCAGCTTGGTGGGGGGGGGACAGGGTAACACTGAAGCTTTCTTT	CASSLVGGGQGNTEAFF
TRBV5-4	TRBJ2-6	-	-	TGTGCCAGCAGCTTAAGGCACCTCGCCCGCTCCGGGGCCAACGTCCTGACTTTC	CASSLRHLARSGANVLTF
TRBV4-1	TRBJ1-2	-	-	TGCGCCAGCAGATCCGTTGGGCAGGGGTACGAGAGTGGCTACACCTTC	CASRSVGQGYESGYTF
TRBV28	TRBJ1-1	TRBD1	-	TGTGCCAGCAGGGGGAACAGGGGGAACACTGAAGCTTTCTTT	CASRGNRGNTEAFF
TRBV19	TRBJ1-5	TRBD1	-	TGTGCCAGTAGTACGGGGACAGGGAACCTTTTGAGCAATCAGCCCCAGCATTTT	CASSTGTGNLLSNQPQHF
TRBV19	TRBJ1-5	-	once	TGTGCCAGTAGTATAATAGGCCAGGGTCATCAGCCCCAGCATTTT	CASSIIGQGHQPQHF
TRBV5-6	TRBJ2-2	TRBD1	-	TGTGCCAGCAGCCTATTAGGGACAGGGAACACCGGGGAGCTGTTTTTT	CASSLLGTGNTGELFF
TRBV5-4	TRBJ2-5	TRBD1	-	TGTGCCAGCAGCCAGAGGGGGACAGTCGGGGTGGCCCAGTACTTC	CASSQRGTVGVAQYF
TRBV5-1	TRBJ2-1	-	-	TGCGCCAGCAGCTTCGGCCGGGGAGGACAGAACTACAATGAGCAGTTCTTC	CASSFGRGGQNYNEQFF
TRBV28	TRBJ2-5	-	-	TGTGCCAGCATACAAAGGGTTGGGAAGACCCAGTACTTC	CASIQRVGKTQYF
TRBV7-3	TRBJ1-3	-	-	TGTGCCAGCAGCTTAATCCCGGGAATCTCTGGAAACACCATATATTTT	CASSLIPGISGNTIYF
TRBV10-1	TRBJ1-2	-	-	TGCGCCAGCAGTGACCAAGAGTCCAACTATGGCTACACCTTC	CASSDQESNYGYTF
TRBV11-1	TRBJ2-6	-	-	TGTGCCAGCAGCTTAGACGGGCACTCTGGGGCCAACGTCCTGACTTTC	CASSLDGHSGANVLTF
TRBV2	TRBJ2-1	-	-	TGTGCCAGCAGTGAAAGTAGACCTCTCCAGTTCTTC	CASSESRPLQFF
TRBV5-1	TRBJ2-2	-	once	TGCGCCAGCAGCCTGGAGAGAAGGGACCAGAGAACCGGGGAGCTGTTTTTT	CASSLERRDQRTGELFF
TRBV7-9	TRBJ2-2	-	-	TGTGCCAGCAGCCCCGGGATCAACACCGGGGAGCTGTTTTTT	CASSPGINTGELFF
TRBV5-6	TRBJ2-3	TRBD2	few	TGTGCCAGCAGAACGGGACTAGCGGGGGCGGGAGATACGCAGTATTTT	CASRTGLAGAGDTQYF
TRBV11-2	TRBJ1-4	-	-	TGTGCCAGCAGCCGAGGATGGGGGGAAAAACTGTTTTTT	CASSRGWGEKLFF
TRBV5-1	TRBJ1-2	-	-	TGCGCCAGCAGCTTCACCGTTAACTATGGCTACACCTTC	CASSFTVNYGYTF
TRBV24-1	TRBJ2-4	-	-	TGTGCCACCAGTGACCGCGGACAGTTCCTAGCCAAAAACATTCAGTACTTC	CATSDRGQFLAKNIQYF
TRBV6-1	TRBJ2-1	TRBD2	-	TGTGCCAGCAGTGAAGATGAGACTAGCGGAAACAATGAGCAGTTCTTC	CASSEDETSGNNEQFF
TRBV6-2/TRBV6-3	TRBJ2-2	TRBD2	-	TGTGCCAGCAGTGGGAAAGCGGGGGCAGGCCCTCGCGGGGAGCTGTTTTTT	CASSGKAGAGPRGELFF
TRBV19	TRBJ1-5	TRBD1	-	TGTGCCAGTAGCGACAGGGGCAATCAGCCCCAGCATTTT	CASSDRGNQPQHF
TRBV18	TRBJ1-1	-	-	TGTGCCAGCTCATCACCCTCGATCTCAGCAATGAACACTGAAGCTTTCTTT	CASSSPSISAMNTEAFF
TRBV6-2/TRBV6-3	TRBJ1-5	-	-	TGTGCCAGCAGTTACTCGGCGATCAATCAGCCCCAGCATTTT	CASSYSAINQPQHF
TRBV7-2	TRBJ2-2	TRBD1	-	TGTGCCAGCAGCCGGCAGGGACAGCCGAACACCGGGGAGCTGTTTTTT	CASSRQGQPNTGELFF
TRBV6-5	TRBJ2-1	-	-	TGTGCCAGCAGTTACGGTATGGCGGGTCTTTACAATGAGCAGTTCTTC	CASSYGMAGLYNEQFF
TRBV9	TRBJ1-4	TRBD1	once	TGTGCCAGCAGCGGAACAGGGGCTTCAGGTGAAAAACTGTTTTTT	CASSGTGASGEKLFF
TRBV11-3	TRBJ1-2	TRBD1	-	TGTGCCAGTGGCCTGGGACAGGGGTTTAAGTTTAAGGCCTTC	CASGLGQGFKFKAF
TRBV11-1	TRBJ1-2	-	once	TGTGCCAGCACCCTTAGGGGCAGGTTCTATGGCTACACCTTC	CASTLRGRFYGYTF
TRBV18	TRBJ2-2	-	-	TGTGCCAGCTCACCACTACAGGAGACGAACACCGGGGAGCTGTTTTTT	CASSPLQETNTGELFF
TRBV6-5	TRBJ2-1	TRBD2	-	TGTGCCAGCAGCCAACCGGGACTAGTTTCCAATGAGCAGTTCTTC	CASSQPGLVSNEQFF
TRBV18	TRBJ1-2	-	once	TGTGCCAGCTCACCACCGTCTACGGACGGCTACACCTTC	CASSPPSTDGYTF
TRBV3-1/TRBV3-2	TRBJ2-1	-	few	TGTGCCAGCAGCCTGGGACCCCGGGAGTTCTTC	CASSLGPREFF
TRBV11-2	TRBJ1-4	TRBD1	-	TGTGCCAGCAGCCCCCGGGGACAGAGTAATGAAAAACTGTTTTTT	CASSPRGQSNEKLFF
TRBV30	TRBJ2-3	-	-	TGTGCCTGGAGTGTCCCGGATACGCAGTATTTT	CAWSVPDTQYF
TRBV3-1/TRBV3-2	TRBJ1-6	-	-	TGTGCCAGCAGCCGCCTTTTGCCGGGTTTTCGTTCACCCCTCCACTTT	CASSRLLPGFRSPLHF
TRBV30	TRBJ1-4	TRBD1	-	TGTGCCTGGGGACAGGGGATGCGGGAAAAACTGTTTTTT	CAWGQGMREKLFF
TRBV7-9	TRBJ1-6	-	-	TGTGCCAGCAGCCAGAGAGATTCACCCCTCCACTTT	CASSQRDSPLHF
TRBV5-1	TRBJ2-5	-	-	TGCGCCAGCAGCGCGCCGGGGTTGGAGACCCAGTACTTC	CASSAPGLETQYF
TRBV28	TRBJ1-1	-	-	TGTGCCAGCAGTTTAGTAGCAATGAACACTGAAGCTTTCTTT	CASSLVAMNTEAFF
TRBV3-1/TRBV3-2	TRBJ1-2	-	-	TGTGCCAGCAGCCTCGGGGAACAGACAATTCTCAGGAAAGACTATGGCTACACCTTC	CASSLGEQTILRKDYGYTF
TRBV9	TRBJ2-5	-	once	TGTGCCAGCAGCCTTTCGATGGTGGAGACCCAGTACTTC	CASSLSMVETQYF
TRBV5-1	TRBJ1-5	TRBD1	-	TGCGCCAGCAGTACAGGGGGCCCGAATCAGCCCCAGCATTTT	CASSTGGPNQPQHF
TRBV19	TRBJ1-2	TRBD1	-	TGTGCCAGTAGTCTATACACAGGACAGGCGCCGGCTGGCTACACCTTC	CASSLYTGQAPAGYTF
TRBV30	TRBJ1-6	TRBD1	once	TGTGCCTGGAGGTGGGAGGGGGCTCGTTCACCCCTCCACTTT	CAWRWEGARSPLHF
TRBV5-6	TRBJ2-5	-	-	TGTGCCAGCAGCCCTGAGAGTGGGTTTCGAACGGAAAAGACCCAGTACTTC	CASSPESGFRTEKTQYF